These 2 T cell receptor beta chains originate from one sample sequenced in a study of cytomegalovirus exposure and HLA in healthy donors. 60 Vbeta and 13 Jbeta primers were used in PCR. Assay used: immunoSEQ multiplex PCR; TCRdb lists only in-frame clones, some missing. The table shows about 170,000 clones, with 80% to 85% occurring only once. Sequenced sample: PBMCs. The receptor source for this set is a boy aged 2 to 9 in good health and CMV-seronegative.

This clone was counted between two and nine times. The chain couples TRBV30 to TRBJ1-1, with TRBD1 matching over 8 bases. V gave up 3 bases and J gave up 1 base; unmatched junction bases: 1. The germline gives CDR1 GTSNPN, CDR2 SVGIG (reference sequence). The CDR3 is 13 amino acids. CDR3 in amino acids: CAWRGQENTEAFF. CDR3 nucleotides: TGTGCCTGGAGGGGACAGGAGAACACTGAAGCTTTCTTT. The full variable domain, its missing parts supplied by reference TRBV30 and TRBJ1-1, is SQTIHQWPATLVQPVGSPLSLECTVEGTSNPNLYWYRQAAGRGLQLLFYSVGIGQISSEVPQNLSASRPQDRQFILSSKKLLLSDSGFYLCAWRGQENTEAFFGQGTRLTVV.

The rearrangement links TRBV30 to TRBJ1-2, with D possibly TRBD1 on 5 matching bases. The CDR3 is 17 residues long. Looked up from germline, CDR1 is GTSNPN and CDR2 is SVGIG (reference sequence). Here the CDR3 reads CILGGDARTSYNYGYTF. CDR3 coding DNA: TGTATCTTGGGAGGGGACGCGCGCACCAGTTATAACTATGGCTACACCTTC. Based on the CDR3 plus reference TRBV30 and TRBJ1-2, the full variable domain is SQTIHQWPATLVQPVGSPLSLECTVEGTSNPNLYWYRQAAGRGLQLLFYSVGIGQISSEVPQNLSASRPQDRQFILSSKKLLLSDSGFYLCILGGDARTSYNYGYTFGSGTRLTVV.